Listed below are T cell receptor beta chains from one sample, sequenced in a study of chronic HIV infection and antiretroviral therapy. Each CDR3 protein is one row after TCRdb ran MiXCR on the 5' RACE reads. The sample has 30,000 to 35,000 distinct CDR3 sequences, over 7% seen once. Sequencing was done on a sample of peripheral blood. The receptors come from an adult who had HIV and had not received antiretroviral therapy, or was an uninfected healthy control (not recorded which). Each CDR3 is given with its conserved first and last residue. D genes are given only for firm matches. Only some rows state a clone size, as once, few, many or a class for expanded clones.

j_gene,v_gene,d_gene,abundance,CDR3aa,CDR3nt
TRBJ1-2,TRBV20-1,TRBD1,.,CSARSGQGAYGYTF,TGCAGTGCTAGAAGTGGACAGGGGGCCTATGGCTACACCTTC
TRBJ1-4,TRBV29-1,.,.,CSVKRLLANEKLFF,TGCAGCGTGAAACGACTCCTAGCTAATGAAAAACTGTTTTTT
TRBJ1-5,TRBV4-2,TRBD1,.,CASSQEGTGWGNQPQHF,TGTGCCAGCAGCCAAGAGGGGACAGGGTGGGGGAATCAGCCCCAGCATTTT
TRBJ2-1,TRBV29-1,TRBD2,.,CSVPRTSGSAYNEQFF,TGCAGCGTGCCCCGGACTAGCGGGTCCGCCTACAATGAGCAGTTCTTC
TRBJ1-1,TRBV27,.,.,CASGDIWNEAFF,TGTGCCAGCGGGGACATTTGGAATGAAGCTTTCTTT
TRBJ2-7,TRBV20-1,.,many,CSAREIYEQYF,TGCAGTGCTAGAGAGATCTACGAGCAGTACTTC
TRBJ2-7,TRBV28,.,many,CASTYPGAGSHEQYF,TGTGCCAGCACCTACCCCGGAGCAGGGTCCCACGAGCAGTACTTC
TRBJ2-1,TRBV3-1,TRBD1,.,CASSQRDREDNEQFF,TGTGCCAGCAGCCAGAGGGACAGGGAGGACAATGAGCAGTTCTTC
TRBJ1-2,TRBV12-3/TRBV12-4,.,.,CASSPGRGYTF,TGTGCCAGCAGTCCGGGCCGCGGCTACACCTTC
TRBJ2-6,TRBV6-4,.,.,CASSESSGANVLTF,TGTGCCAGCAGTGAGAGCTCTGGGGCCAACGTCCTGACTTTC
TRBJ2-4,TRBV2,.,many,CASSAWGENIQYF,TGTGCCAGCAGTGCTTGGGGCGAAAACATTCAGTACTTC
TRBJ2-3,TRBV14,.,many,CASRHTNTDTQYF,TGTGCCAGCAGACACACTAACACAGATACGCAGTATTTT
TRBJ1-1,TRBV29-1,.,many,CSARVRGVSTEAFF,TGCAGCGCCCGAGTACGGGGAGTGAGCACTGAAGCTTTCTTT
TRBJ2-7,TRBV29-1,TRBD1,few,CSVEERQGGTYEQYF,TGCAGCGTTGAAGAGAGACAGGGGGGGACTTACGAGCAGTACTTC
TRBJ2-7,TRBV28,.,many,CASSLGPREQYF,TGTGCCAGCAGTTTAGGCCCGCGCGAGCAGTACTTC
TRBJ1-6,TRBV28,.,.,CASSQTPYNSPLHF,TGTGCCAGCAGTCAGACACCTTATAATTCACCCCTCCACTTT
TRBJ1-1,TRBV11-2,.,many,CASRLQMNTEAFF,TGTGCCAGCAGACTACAGATGAACACTGAAGCTTTCTTT